One and the same sample provided the 17 T cell receptor beta chains below, sequenced in a study of CXCR3-negative and CXCR3-positive naive CD8 T cells. Regarding the study as a whole: Naive cells with CXCR3 showed TRB CDR3s that were more hydrophobic than those in CXCR3-negative naive cells.

The study made its TRB cDNA libraries by 5' RACE, adding UMI labels. TCRdb re-called the 5' RACE reads, yielding one record per CDR3 amino acid sequence without DNA. The listing contains around 84,000 distinct CDR3 sequences. No antigens are known for them. Sequencing was performed on naive CXCR3+ CD8+ T cells from blood. Subset in this sample: CD45RO-CCR7+CD27+CD95- naive CD8+ T cells expressing CXCR3 (TNR3+). Receptors were obtained from a human donor in good health. Some clones in this sample may be carry-over from other donors' samples.

The chain joins TRBV28 to TRBJ1-1; with no DNA, the TCRdb D assignment of TRBD1 cannot be verified. The CDR3 totals 15 residues. Germline lookup yields CDR1 MDHEN and CDR2 SYDVKM. CDR3: CASSKGQGKNTEAFF.

CDR3 sequence: CASSVGSGRISSGNEQFF. The chain is built from TRBV6-1 and TRBJ2-1; TCRdb's D gene call, TRBD2, goes unchecked for lack of DNA. The CDR3 extends over 18 amino acids. Germline CDR1 and CDR2: MNHNS and SASEGT.

V gene TRBV21-1 combines with J gene TRBJ2-7. TRBV21-1 is recorded as a pseudogene. This CDR3 has 15 amino acids. CDR3: CASSEETGPSYEQYF.

The chain recombines TRBV20-1 with TRBJ1-5; without DNA, the TCRdb call of TRBD1 cannot be checked. This CDR3 region has 15 residues. Germline-derived CDR1 and CDR2 are DFQATT and SNEGSKA (reference sequence). CDR3 region: CSARDRREGHQPQHF.

The CDR3 sequence is CASSLVPVQETQYF. The chain is built from TRBV5-1 and TRBJ2-5. The CDR3 totals 14 residues. Germline loops: CDR1 SGHRS, CDR2 YFSETQ.

This sequence joins TRBV6-2 or TRBV6-3 and TRBJ2-1. The germline V gene encodes CDR1 MNHEY and CDR2 SVGEGT. The CDR3 runs to 15 residues. CDR3 sequence: CASRIVGSSYNEQFF.

The chain has TRBV5-4 and TRBJ2-3; as DNA is missing, the TRBD2 call by TCRdb cannot be tested. The CDR3 has 12 residues. Germline V gene data show CDR1 as SGHNT and CDR2 as YYREEE (reference sequence). The CDR3 region is CASEGGADTQYF.

This sequence joins TRBV27 and TRBJ2-1. CDR3 length: 13 residues. Germline assignment: CDR1 MNHEY and CDR2 SMNVEV (reference sequence). CDR3 sequence reads: CASSFSSYNEQFF.

The genes are TRBV5-6 and TRBJ2-1. This CDR3 is built from 16 residues. The germline V gene encodes CDR1 SGHDT and CDR2 YYEEEE. The CDR3 loop reads CASSLPGPYLYNEQFF.

The chain employs TRBV4-1 and TRBJ2-2. From germline, CDR1 is MGHRA and CDR2 YSYEKL. The CDR3 spans 16 residues. The chain's CDR3 is CASSQDLRDWPGELFF.

The chain is built from TRBV5-1 and TRBJ2-7. Germline V gives CDR1 SGHRS, CDR2 YFSETQ. The CDR3 contains 14 residues. Here the CDR3 reads CASSYHWPSYEQYF. Full variable domain (missing parts from reference TRBV5-1 and TRBJ2-7): KAGVTQTPRYLIKTRGQQVTLSCSPISGHRSVSWYQQTPGQGLQFLFEYFSETQRNKGNFPGRFSGRQFSNSRSEMNVSTLELGDSALYLCASSYHWPSYEQYFGPGTRLTVT.

The rearrangement links TRBV14 to TRBJ2-5; TCRdb indicates TRBD2, and absent DNA this call remains unverified. Germline-derived CDR1 and CDR2 are SGHDN and FVKESK. The length of the CDR3 is 13 residues. Here the CDR3 reads CASSQDGGETQYF.

The chain carries TRBV20-1 and TRBJ2-5; TCRdb reports TRBD1, a call that lacks DNA to check it against. Per the germline V gene, CDR1 is DFQATT and CDR2 is SNEGSKA (reference sequence). The CDR3 totals 13 residues. CDR3 loop: CSATTGGKKTQYF.

V is TRBV7-9 and J is TRBJ2-1; lacking DNA, the TRBD2 call made by TCRdb goes unchecked. Germline V gene lookup returns CDR1 SEHNR and CDR2 FQNEAQ (reference sequence). The CDR3 is 11 residues long. This CDR3 is CASSARDEQFF.

The J gene is TRBJ2-2, the V gene TRBV25-1; the D call from TCRdb, TRBD1, cannot be confirmed without DNA. Germline-derived CDR1 and CDR2 are MGHDK and SYGVNS. There are 13 residues in the CDR3. The CDR3 region is CASRTGGTGELFF.

The chain has TRBV4-1 and TRBJ2-7; lacking DNA, the TRBD1 call made by TCRdb goes unchecked. Germline CDR1 is MGHRA and CDR2 is YSYEKL. The CDR3 loop spans 15 amino acids. CDR3 residues: CASSQDPGSPYEQYF.

The gene calls are TRBV5-8 and TRBJ2-1. This CDR3 spans 12 amino acids. Germline values: CDR1 SGHTS, CDR2 YDEGEE. This chain's CDR3 is CASSRALDEQFF.